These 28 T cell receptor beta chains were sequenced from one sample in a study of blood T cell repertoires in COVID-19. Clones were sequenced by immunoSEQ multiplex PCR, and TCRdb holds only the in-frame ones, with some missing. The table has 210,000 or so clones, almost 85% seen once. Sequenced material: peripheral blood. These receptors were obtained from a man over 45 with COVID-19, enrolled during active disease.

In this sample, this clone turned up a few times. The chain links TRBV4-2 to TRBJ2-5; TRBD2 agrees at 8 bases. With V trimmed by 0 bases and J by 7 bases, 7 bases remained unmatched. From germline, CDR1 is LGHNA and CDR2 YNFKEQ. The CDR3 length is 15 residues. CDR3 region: CASSQESSREGTQYF. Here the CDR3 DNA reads TGTGCCAGCAGCCAAGAGAGCTCCCGGGAGGGGACCCAGTACTTC.

The CDR3 spells CASSESGTAINSPLHF. In DNA form, the CDR3 reads TGTGCCAGCAGTGAGTCAGGGACAGCGATCAATTCACCCCTCCACTTT. The chain combines TRBV25-1 with TRBJ1-6; 7 nucleotides line up with TRBD1. V was pared by 3 bases and J by 7 bases, with 9 bases of the junction left unmatched. Germline assignment: CDR1 MGHDK and CDR2 SYGVNS. The CDR3 contains 16 residues.

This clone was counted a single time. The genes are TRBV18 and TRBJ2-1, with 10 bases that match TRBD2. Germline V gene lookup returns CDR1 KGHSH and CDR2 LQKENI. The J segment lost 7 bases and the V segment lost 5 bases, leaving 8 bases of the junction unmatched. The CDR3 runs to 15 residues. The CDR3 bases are TGTGCCAGCTCAGGCCAGCGGGGGGGCGTTAATGAGCAGTTCTTC. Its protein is CASSGQRGGVNEQFF.

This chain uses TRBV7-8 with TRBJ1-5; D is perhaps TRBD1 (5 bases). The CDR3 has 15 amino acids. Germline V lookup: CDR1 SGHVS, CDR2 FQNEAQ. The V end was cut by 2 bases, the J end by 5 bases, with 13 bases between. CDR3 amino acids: CASSLLFGGDQPQHF. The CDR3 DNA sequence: TGTGCCAGCAGCTTACTTTTCGGGGGGGATCAGCCCCAGCATTTT.

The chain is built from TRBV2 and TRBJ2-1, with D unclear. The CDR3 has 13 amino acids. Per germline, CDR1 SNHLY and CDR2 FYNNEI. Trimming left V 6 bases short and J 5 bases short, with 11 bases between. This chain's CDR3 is CASRSGPNNEQFF. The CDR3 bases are TGTGCCAGCAGATCAGGCCCAAACAATGAGCAGTTCTTC.

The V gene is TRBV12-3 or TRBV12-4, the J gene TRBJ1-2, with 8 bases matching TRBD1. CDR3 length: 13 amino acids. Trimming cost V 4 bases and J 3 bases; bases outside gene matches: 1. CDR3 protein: CASSSGGDYGYTF. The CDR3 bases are TGTGCCAGCAGTTCAGGGGGCGACTATGGCTACACCTTC.

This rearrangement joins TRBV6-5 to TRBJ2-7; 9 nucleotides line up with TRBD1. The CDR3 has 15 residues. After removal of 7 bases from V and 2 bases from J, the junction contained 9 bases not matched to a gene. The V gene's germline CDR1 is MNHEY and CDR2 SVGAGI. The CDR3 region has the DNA TGTGCCAGCAAATCACCGGGACAGGGCCCCTACGAGCAGTACTTC. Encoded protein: CASKSPGQGPYEQYF.

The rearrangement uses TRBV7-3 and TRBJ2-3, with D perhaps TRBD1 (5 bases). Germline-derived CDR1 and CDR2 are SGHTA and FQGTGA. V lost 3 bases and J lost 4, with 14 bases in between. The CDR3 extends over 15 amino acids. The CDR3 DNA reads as TGTGCCAGCAGCTTTGGTTTAGGGGCCTCAGATACGCAGTATTTT. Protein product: CASSFGLGASDTQYF.

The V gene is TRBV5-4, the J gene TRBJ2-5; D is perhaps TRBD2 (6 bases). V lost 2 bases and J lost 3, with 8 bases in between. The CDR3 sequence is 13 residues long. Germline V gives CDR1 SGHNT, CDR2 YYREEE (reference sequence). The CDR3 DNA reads TGTGCCAGCAGCTTAGGAGGGGAAGAGACCCAGTACTTC. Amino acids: CASSLGGEETQYF.

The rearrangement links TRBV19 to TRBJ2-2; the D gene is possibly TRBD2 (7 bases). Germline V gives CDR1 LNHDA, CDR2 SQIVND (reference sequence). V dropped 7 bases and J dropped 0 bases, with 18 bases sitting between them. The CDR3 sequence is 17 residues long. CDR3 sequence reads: CASTPMAGAPNTGELFF. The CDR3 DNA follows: TGTGCCAGTACCCCTATGGCGGGGGCGCCGAACACCGGGGAGCTGTTTTTT.

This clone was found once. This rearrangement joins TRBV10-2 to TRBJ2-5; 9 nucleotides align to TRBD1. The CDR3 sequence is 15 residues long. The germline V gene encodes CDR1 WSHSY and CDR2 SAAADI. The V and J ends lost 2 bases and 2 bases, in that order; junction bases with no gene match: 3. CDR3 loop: CASSEGTGTQETQYF. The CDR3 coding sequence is TGCGCCAGCAGTGAGGGGACAGGGACGCAAGAGACCCAGTACTTC.

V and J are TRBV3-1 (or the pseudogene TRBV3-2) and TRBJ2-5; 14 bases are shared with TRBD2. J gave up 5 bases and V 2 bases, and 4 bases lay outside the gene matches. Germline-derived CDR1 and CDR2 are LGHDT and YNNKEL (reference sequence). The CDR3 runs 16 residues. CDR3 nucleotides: TGTGCCAGCAGCCAAAGGACTAGCGGGGGGCGGGAGACCCAGTACTTC. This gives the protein CASSQRTSGGRETQYF.

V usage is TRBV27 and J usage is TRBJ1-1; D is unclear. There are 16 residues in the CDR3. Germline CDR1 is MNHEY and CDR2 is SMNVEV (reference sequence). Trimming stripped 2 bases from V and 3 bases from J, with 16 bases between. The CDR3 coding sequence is TGTGCCAGCAGTTTACGTGGCCCCCCAGCGCACACTGAAGCTTTCTTT. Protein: CASSLRGPPAHTEAFF.

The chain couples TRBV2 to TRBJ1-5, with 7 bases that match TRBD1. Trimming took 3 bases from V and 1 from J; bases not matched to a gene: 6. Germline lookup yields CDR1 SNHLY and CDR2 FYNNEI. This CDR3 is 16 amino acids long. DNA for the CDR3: TGTGCCAGCAGTGATAGGGGGCCGGGCAGCAATCAGCCCCAGCATTTT. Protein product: CASSDRGPGSNQPQHF.

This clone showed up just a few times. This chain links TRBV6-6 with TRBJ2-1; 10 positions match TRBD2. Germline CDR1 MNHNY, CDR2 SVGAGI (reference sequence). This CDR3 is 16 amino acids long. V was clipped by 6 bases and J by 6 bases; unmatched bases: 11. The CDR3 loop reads CASRISGGAGVNEQFF. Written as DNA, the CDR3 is TGTGCCAGCAGAATAAGCGGGGGGGCCGGAGTCAATGAGCAGTTCTTC.

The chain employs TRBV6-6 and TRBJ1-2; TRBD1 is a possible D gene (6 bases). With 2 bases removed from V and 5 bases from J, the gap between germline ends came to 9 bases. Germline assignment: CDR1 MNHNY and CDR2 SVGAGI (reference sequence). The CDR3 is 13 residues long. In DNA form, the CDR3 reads TGTGCCAGCAGTTACGCCAGGGGTTATGGCTACACCTTC. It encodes CASSYARGYGYTF.

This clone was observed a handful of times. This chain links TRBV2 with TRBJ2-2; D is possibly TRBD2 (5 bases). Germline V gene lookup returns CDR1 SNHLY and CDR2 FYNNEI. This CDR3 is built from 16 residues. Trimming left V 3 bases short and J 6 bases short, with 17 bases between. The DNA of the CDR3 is TGTGCCAGCAGTGAGGAGGTCGAAAGGGATTCCGGGGAGCTGTTTTTT. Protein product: CASSEEVERDSGELFF.

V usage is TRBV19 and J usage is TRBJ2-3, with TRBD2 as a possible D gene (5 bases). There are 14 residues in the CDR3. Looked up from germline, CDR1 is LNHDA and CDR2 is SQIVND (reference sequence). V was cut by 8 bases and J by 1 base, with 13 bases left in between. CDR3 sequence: CASGGTGGTDTQYF. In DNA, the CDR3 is TGTGCCAGTGGAGGAACCGGAGGCACAGATACGCAGTATTTT.

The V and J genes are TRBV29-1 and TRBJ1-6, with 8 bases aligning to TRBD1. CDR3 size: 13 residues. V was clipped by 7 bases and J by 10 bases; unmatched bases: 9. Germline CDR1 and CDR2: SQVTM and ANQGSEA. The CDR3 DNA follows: TGCAGCGCCGGGACAGGTCCTACCTCACCCCTCCACTTT. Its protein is CSAGTGPTSPLHF.

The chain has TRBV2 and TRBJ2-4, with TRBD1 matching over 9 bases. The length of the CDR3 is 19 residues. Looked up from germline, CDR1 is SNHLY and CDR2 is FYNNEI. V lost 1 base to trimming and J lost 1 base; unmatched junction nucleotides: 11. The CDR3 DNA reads TGTGCCAGCAGTGAAGGGACAGGGGATGTTCGGCGGGCCAAAAACATTCAGTACTTC. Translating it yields CASSEGTGDVRRAKNIQYF.

CDR3 sequence reads: CASSLGTSGYTGELFF. In nucleotides, the CDR3 is TGTGCCAGCAGCTTGGGGACTAGCGGTTACACCGGGGAGCTGTTTTTT. The genes are TRBV5-4 and TRBJ2-2, with 10 bases matching TRBD2. Per germline, CDR1 SGHNT and CDR2 YYREEE (reference sequence). The CDR3 is 16 residues long. The J segment lost 3 bases and the V segment lost 0 bases, leaving 2 bases of the junction unmatched.

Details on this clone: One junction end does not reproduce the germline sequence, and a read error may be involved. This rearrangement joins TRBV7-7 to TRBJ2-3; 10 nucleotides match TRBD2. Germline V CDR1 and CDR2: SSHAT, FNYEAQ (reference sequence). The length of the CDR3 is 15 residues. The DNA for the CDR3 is TGTGCTAGCAGCCCCGGGACTAGCGGCACAGATACGCAGTATTTT. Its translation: CASSPGTSGTDTQYF.

The CDR3 sequence: CASSLASGDMKNIQYF. CDR3 bases: TGCGCCAGCAGCTTGGCGTCCGGGGACATGAAAAACATTCAGTACTTC. The chain carries TRBV5-1 and TRBJ2-4; D possibly corresponds to TRBD1 (6 bases). V gave up 0 bases and J gave up 4 bases, with 14 bases separating them. The CDR3 sequence is 16 residues long. Germline V gene data show CDR1 as SGHRS and CDR2 as YFSETQ. The entire variable domain, with the rest obtained from reference TRBV5-1 and TRBJ2-4, is as follows: KAGVTQTPRYLIKTRGQQVTLSCSPISGHRSVSWYQQTPGQGLQFLFEYFSETQRNKGNFPGRFSGRQFSNSRSEMNVSTLELGDSALYLCASSLASGDMKNIQYFGAGTRLSVL.

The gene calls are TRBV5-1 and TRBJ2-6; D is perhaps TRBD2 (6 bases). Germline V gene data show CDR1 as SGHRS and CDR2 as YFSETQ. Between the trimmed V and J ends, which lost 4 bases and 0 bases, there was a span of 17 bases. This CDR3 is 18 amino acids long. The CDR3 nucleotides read TGCGCCAGCAGCGTGGGAAAAGCGGGCGGCTCTGGGGCCAACGTCCTGACTTTC. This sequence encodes CASSVGKAGGSGANVLTF.

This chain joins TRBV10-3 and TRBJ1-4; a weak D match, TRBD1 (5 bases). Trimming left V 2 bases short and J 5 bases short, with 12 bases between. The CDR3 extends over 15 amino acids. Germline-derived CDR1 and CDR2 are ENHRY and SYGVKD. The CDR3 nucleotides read TGTGCCATCAGTGAGAACGGGGGGAAAAATGAAAAACTGTTTTTT. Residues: CAISENGGKNEKLFF.

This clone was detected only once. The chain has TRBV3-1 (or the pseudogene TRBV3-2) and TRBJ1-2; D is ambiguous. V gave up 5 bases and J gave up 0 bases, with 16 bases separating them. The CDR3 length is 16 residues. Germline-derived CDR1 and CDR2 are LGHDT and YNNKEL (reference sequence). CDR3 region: CASSIRSRQANYGYTF. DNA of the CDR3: TGTGCCAGCAGCATCCGGAGTAGGCAAGCTAACTATGGCTACACCTTC.

CDR3 amino acids: CASSIDRLAFGELFF. DNA for the CDR3: TGTGCCAGTAGTATAGATCGGCTAGCCTTCGGGGAGCTGTTTTTT. V gene TRBV19 combines with J gene TRBJ2-2; possible D gene TRBD2, 5 bases. V gave up 0 bases and J gave up 7 bases, with 12 bases separating them. This CDR3 has 15 residues. Germline loops: CDR1 LNHDA, CDR2 SQIVND (reference sequence).

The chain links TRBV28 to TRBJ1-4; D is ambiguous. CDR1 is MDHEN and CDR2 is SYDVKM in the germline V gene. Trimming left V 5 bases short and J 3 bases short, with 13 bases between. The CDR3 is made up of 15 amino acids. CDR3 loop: CASSPSGGANEKLFF. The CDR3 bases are TGTGCCAGCAGTCCGAGTGGTGGAGCTAATGAAAAACTGTTTTTT.